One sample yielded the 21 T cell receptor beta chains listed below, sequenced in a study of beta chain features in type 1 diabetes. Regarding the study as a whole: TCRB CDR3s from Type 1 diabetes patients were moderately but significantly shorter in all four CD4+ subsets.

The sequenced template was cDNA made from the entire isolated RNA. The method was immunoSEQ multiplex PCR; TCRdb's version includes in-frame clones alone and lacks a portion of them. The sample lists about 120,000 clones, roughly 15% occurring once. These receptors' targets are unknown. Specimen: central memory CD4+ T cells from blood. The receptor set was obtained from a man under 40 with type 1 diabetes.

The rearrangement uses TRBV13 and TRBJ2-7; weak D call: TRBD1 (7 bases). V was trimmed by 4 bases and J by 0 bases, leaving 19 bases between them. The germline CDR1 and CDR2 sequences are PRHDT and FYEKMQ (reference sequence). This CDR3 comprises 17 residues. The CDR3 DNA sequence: TGTGCCAGCAGCTGGGGACAGCACGGACTACCCTCCTACGAGCAGTACTTC. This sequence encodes CASSWGQHGLPSYEQYF.

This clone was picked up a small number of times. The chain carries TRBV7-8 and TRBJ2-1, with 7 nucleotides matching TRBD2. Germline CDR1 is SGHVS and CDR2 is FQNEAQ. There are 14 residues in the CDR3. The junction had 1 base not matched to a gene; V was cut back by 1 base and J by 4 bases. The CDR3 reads CASSLDGGYNEQFF. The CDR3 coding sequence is TGTGCCAGCAGCTTAGACGGGGGGTACAATGAGCAGTTCTTC.

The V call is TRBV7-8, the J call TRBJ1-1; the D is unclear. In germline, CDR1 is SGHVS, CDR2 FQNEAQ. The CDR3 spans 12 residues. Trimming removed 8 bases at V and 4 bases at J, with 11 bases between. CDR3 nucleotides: TGTGCCAGCGTCGCTTCGGGCACTGAAGCTTTCTTT. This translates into CASVASGTEAFF.

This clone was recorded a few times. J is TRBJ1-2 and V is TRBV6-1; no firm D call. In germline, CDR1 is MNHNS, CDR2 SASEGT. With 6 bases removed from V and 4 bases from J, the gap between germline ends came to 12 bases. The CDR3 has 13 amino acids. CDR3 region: CASRETILYGYTF. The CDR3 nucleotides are TGTGCCAGCAGAGAGACGATCCTCTATGGCTACACCTTC.

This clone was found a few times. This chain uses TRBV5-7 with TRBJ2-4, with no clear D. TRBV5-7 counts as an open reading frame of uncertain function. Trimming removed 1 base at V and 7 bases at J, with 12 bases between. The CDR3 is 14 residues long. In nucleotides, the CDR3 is TGTGCCAGCAGCTTGCTAGTAGGATCGAACATTCAGTACTTC. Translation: CASSLLVGSNIQYF.

CDR3 sequence reads: CASSFSGGVGVTQYF. The CDR3 DNA sequence: TGTGCCAGCAGCTTCAGCGGGGGGGTTGGAGTGACCCAGTACTTC. The J gene is TRBJ2-5, the V gene TRBV7-9, with 10 bases fitting TRBD2. There are 15 residues in the CDR3. Looked up from germline, CDR1 is SEHNR and CDR2 is FQNEAQ (reference sequence). V trimming: 3 bases; J trimming: 7 bases; junction bases outside the gene matches: 8.

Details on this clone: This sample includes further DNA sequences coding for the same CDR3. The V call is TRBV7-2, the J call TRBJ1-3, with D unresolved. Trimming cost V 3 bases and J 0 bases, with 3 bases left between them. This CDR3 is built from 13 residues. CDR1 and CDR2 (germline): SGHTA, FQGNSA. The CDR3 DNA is TGTGCCAGCAGCTTGAGCTCTGGAAACACCATATATTTT. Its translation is CASSLSSGNTIYF.

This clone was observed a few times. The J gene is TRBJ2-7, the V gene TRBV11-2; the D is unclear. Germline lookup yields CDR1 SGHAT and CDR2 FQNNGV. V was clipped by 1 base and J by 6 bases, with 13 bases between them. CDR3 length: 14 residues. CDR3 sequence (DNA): TGTGCCAGCAGCTTAGGTACCCTACTTACCGAGCAGTACTTC. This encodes CASSLGTLLTEQYF.

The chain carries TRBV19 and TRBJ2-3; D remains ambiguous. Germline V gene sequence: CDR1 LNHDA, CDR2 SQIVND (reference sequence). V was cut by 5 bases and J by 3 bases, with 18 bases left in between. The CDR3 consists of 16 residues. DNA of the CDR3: TGTGCCAGTAGTCCCCAAAATGCCGTAGGGACAGATACGCAGTATTTT. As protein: CASSPQNAVGTDTQYF. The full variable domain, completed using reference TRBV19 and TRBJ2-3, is DGGITQSPKYLFRKEGQNVTLSCEQNLNHDAMYWYRQDPGQGLRLIYYSQIVNDFQKGDIAEGYSVSREKKESFPLTVTSAQKNPTAFYLCASSPQNAVGTDTQYFGPGTRLTVL.

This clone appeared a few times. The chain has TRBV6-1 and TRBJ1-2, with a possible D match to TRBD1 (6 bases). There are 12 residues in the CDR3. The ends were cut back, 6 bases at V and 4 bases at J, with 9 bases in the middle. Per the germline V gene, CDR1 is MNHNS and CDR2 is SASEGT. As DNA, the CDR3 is TGTGCCAGCAGGAGGACAGCCTATGGCTACACCTTC. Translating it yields CASRRTAYGYTF.

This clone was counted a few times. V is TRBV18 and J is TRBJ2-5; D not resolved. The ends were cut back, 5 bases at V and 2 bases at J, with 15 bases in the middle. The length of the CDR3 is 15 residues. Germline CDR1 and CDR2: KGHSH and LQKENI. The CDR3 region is CASSIQPQEQETQYF. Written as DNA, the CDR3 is TGTGCCAGCTCAATCCAGCCGCAGGAGCAAGAGACCCAGTACTTC.

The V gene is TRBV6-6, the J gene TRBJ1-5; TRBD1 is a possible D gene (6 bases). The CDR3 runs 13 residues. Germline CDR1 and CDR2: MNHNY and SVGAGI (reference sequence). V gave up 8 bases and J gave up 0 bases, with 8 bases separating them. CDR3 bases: TGTGCCAGCGGGGGCGGTAGCAATCAGCCCCAGCATTTT. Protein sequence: CASGGGSNQPQHF.

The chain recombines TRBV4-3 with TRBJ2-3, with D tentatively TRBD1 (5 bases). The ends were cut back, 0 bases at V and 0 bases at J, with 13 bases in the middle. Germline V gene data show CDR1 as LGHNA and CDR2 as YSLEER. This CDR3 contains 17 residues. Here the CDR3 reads CASSQEATAPSTDTQYF. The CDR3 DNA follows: TGCGCCAGCAGCCAAGAGGCGACAGCGCCTAGCACAGATACGCAGTATTTT.

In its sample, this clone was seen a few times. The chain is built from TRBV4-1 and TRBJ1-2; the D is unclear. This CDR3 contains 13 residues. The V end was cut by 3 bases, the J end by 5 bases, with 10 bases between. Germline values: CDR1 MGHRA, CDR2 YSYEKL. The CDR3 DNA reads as TGCGCCAGCAGCCAGACGGGCCTTTATGGCTACACCTTC. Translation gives CASSQTGLYGYTF.

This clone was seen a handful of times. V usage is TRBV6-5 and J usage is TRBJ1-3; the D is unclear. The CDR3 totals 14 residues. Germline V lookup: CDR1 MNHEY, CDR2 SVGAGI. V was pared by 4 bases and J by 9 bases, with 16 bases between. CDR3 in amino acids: CASSSLGTKGTIYF. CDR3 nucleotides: TGTGCCAGCAGTTCCCTCGGAACCAAGGGCACCATATATTTT.

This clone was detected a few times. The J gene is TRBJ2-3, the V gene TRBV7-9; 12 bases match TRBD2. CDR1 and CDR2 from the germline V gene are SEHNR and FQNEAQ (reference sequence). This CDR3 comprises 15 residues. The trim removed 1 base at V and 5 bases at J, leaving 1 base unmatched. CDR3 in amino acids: CASSLELAGGDTQYF. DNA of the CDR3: TGTGCCAGCAGCTTAGAACTAGCGGGGGGAGATACGCAGTATTTT.

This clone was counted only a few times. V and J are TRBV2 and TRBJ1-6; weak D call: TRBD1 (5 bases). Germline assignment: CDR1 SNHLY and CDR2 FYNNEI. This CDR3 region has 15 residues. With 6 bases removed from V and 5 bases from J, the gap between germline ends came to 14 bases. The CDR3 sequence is CASRPGALDNSPLHF. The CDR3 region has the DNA TGTGCCAGCAGGCCCGGGGCGTTGGATAATTCACCCCTCCACTTT.

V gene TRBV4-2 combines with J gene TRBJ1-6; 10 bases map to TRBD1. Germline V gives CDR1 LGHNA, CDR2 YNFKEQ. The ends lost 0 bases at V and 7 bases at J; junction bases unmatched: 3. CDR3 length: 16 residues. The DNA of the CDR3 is TGTGCCAGCAGCCAAGATTGGGACAGGGGAAATTCACCCCTCCACTTT. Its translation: CASSQDWDRGNSPLHF.

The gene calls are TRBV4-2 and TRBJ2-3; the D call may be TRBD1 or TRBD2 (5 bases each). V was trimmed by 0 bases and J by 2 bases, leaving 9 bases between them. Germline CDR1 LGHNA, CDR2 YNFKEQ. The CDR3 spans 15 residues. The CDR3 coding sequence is TGTGCCAGCAGCCAAGATGGGACGATCACAGATACGCAGTATTTT. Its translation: CASSQDGTITDTQYF.

The CDR3 loop is CASSFSMNTEAFF. The CDR3 nucleotides read TGTGCCAGCAGCTTTAGTATGAACACTGAAGCTTTCTTT. The chain carries TRBV7-3 and TRBJ1-1; D gene unclear. The V end lost 3 bases, the J end lost 0 bases, and 5 bases lay between the germline ends. Germline loops: CDR1 SGHTA, CDR2 FQGTGA. The CDR3 has 13 residues.

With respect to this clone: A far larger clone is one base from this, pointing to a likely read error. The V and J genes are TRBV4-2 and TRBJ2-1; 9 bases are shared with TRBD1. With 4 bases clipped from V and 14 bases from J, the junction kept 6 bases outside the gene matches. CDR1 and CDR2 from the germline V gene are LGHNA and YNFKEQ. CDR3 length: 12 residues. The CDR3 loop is CASSPGQGKEFF. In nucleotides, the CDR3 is TGTGCCAGCAGCCCCGGACAGGGGAAAGAGTTCTTC.